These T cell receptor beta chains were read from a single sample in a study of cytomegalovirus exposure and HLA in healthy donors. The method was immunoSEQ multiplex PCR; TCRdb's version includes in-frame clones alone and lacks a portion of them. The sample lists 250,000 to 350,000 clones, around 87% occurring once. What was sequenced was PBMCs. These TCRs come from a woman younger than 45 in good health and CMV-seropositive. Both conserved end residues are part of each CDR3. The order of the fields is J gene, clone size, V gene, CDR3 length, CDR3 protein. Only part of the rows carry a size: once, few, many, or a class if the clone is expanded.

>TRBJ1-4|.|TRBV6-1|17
CASSEPRAGHSNEKLFF
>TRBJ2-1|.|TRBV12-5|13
CASGYHSSGEQFF
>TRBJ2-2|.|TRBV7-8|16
CASSLALGTITGELFF
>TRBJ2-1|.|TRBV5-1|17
CASSLAPRHGTYNEQFF
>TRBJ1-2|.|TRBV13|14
CASSSTGMRYGYTF
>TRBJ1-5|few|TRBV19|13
CASRDRGSQPQHF
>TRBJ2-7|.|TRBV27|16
CASSPRPGKSSYEQYF
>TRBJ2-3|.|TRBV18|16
CASSPLAGGTTDTQYF
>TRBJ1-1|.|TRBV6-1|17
CASSEVPMGQGGTEAFF
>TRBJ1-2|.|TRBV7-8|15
CASSLTGQAGYGYTF